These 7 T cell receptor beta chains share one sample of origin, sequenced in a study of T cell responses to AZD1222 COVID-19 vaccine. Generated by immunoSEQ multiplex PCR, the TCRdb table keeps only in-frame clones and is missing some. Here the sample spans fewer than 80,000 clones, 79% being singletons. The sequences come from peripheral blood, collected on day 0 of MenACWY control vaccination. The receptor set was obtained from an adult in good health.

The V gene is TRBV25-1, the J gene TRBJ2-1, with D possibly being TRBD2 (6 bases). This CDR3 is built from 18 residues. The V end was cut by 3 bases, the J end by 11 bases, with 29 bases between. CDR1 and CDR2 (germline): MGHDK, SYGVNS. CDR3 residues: CASSEPGPSEGGRTQQFF. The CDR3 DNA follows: TGTGCCAGCAGTGAGCCCGGACCTAGCGAGGGAGGCCGAACCCAGCAGTTCTTC.

CDR3 nucleotides: TGTGCCAGCAGCTACCCCCACTCCTACGAGCAGTACTTC. It yields the protein CASSYPHSYEQYF. The genes are TRBV5-6 and TRBJ2-7; D call uncertain. CDR1 and CDR2 (germline): SGHDT, YYEEEE. Trimming took off 3 bases at V and 0 bases at J, with 7 bases between the two ends. The CDR3 loop spans 13 amino acids.

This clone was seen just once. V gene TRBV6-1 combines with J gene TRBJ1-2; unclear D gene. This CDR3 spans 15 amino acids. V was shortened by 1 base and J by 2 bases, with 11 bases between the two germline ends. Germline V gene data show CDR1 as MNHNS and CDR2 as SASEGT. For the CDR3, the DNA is TGTGCCAGCAGTGAAGTGGCGACTCAGAACTATGGCTACACCTTC. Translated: CASSEVATQNYGYTF.

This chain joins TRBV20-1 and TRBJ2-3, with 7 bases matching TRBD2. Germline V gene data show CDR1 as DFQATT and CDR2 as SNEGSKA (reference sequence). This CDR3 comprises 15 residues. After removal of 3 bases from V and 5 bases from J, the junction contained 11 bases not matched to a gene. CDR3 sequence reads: CSASTGTIQGDTQYF. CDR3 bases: TGCAGTGCTAGTACCGGGACTATTCAAGGAGATACGCAGTATTTT.

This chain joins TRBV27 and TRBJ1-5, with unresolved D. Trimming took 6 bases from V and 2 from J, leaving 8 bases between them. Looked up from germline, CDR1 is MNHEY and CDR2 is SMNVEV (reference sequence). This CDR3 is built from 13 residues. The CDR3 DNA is TGTGCCAGCAGCCATGGGGGCAATCAGCCCCAGCATTTT. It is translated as CASSHGGNQPQHF.

The CDR3 loop is CAISALEGRDGYTF. CDR3 sequence (DNA): TGTGCCATCAGTGCCTTGGAGGGGAGGGATGGCTACACCTTC. The gene calls are TRBV10-3 and TRBJ1-2, with D tentatively TRBD1 (5 bases). This CDR3 comprises 14 residues. Trimming shortened V by 4 bases and J by 6 bases, and 15 bases separated the two germline ends. Germline CDR1 and CDR2: ENHRY and SYGVKD.

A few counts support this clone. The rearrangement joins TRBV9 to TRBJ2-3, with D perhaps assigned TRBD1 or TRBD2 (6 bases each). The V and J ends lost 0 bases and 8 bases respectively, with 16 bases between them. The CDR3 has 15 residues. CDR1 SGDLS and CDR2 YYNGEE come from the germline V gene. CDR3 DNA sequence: TGTGCCAGCAGCGTAGAGGGGGGCCCCCCGGCTACGCAGTATTTT. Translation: CASSVEGGPPATQYF.